This is a list of T cell receptor beta chains from one sample in a study of post-analysis software for immune sequencing data. TCRdb fed the PCR reads into MiXCR, producing one record per CDR3 protein. The sample consists of 750,000 to 950,000 distinct CDR3 sequences, around 45% of them appearing once. Input material: blood. These receptors were taken from a girl under 18 with multiple sclerosis. Both conserved end residues are part of each CDR3. The D gene is left open where the match is weak. Size tells how often a clone was seen (once, few, many) or the class of an expanded clone, and some rows leave it out.

d_call: NA
j_call: TRBJ2-1
cdr3_length: 15
clone_size: NA
v_call: TRBV12-3/TRBV12-4
cdr3_aa: CASSPIRGGGNEQFF
cdr3_nt: TGTGCCAGCAGTCCCATAAGGGGGGGGGGAAATGAGCAGTTCTTC

d_call: NA
j_call: TRBJ1-1
cdr3_length: 11
clone_size: NA
v_call: TRBV30
cdr3_aa: CAWTEGVRAFF
cdr3_nt: TGTGCCTGGACGGAGGGGGTGCGTGCTTTCTTT

d_call: NA
j_call: TRBJ2-3
cdr3_length: 13
clone_size: NA
v_call: TRBV3-1
cdr3_aa: CASSQDLSGRAYF
cdr3_nt: TGTGCCAGCAGCCAAGATCTCTCCGGGAGAGCGTATTTT

d_call: NA
j_call: TRBJ2-3
cdr3_length: 15
clone_size: few
v_call: TRBV7-9
cdr3_aa: CASSLWIADTDTQYF
cdr3_nt: TGTGCCAGCAGCTTATGGATAGCGGACACAGATACGCAGTATTTT

d_call: TRBD1
j_call: TRBJ1-2
cdr3_length: 14
clone_size: few
v_call: TRBV20-1
cdr3_aa: CSAPGQGRAEGYTF
cdr3_nt: TGCAGTGCTCCCGGACAGGGACGAGCGGAGGGCTACACCTTC

d_call: TRBD2
j_call: TRBJ2-5
cdr3_length: 15
clone_size: NA
v_call: TRBV6-1
cdr3_aa: CASSEGPSGVETQYF
cdr3_nt: TGTGCCAGCAGTGAAGGCCCTAGCGGGGTAGAGACCCAGTACTTC

d_call: TRBD2
j_call: TRBJ2-1
cdr3_length: 16
clone_size: few
v_call: TRBV13
cdr3_aa: CASSLDVGLADPEQFF
cdr3_nt: TGTGCCAGCAGCTTAGATGTAGGACTAGCGGACCCTGAGCAGTTCTTC

d_call: TRBD2
j_call: TRBJ2-7
cdr3_length: 17
clone_size: few
v_call: TRBV7-2
cdr3_aa: CASSFRTSAMFSYEQYF
cdr3_nt: TGTGCCAGCAGCTTCCGGACTAGCGCGATGTTTTCCTACGAGCAGTACTTC

d_call: NA
j_call: TRBJ1-2
cdr3_length: 14
clone_size: NA
v_call: TRBV7-2
cdr3_aa: CASSLVSLVYGYTF
cdr3_nt: TGTGCCAGCAGCTTGGTCAGTCTCGTATATGGCTACACCTTC

d_call: NA
j_call: TRBJ2-7
cdr3_length: 13
clone_size: NA
v_call: TRBV20-1
cdr3_aa: CSATTGQSYEQYF
cdr3_nt: TGCAGTGCTACGACTGGCCAGTCCTACGAGCAGTACTTC

d_call: TRBD1
j_call: TRBJ1-5
cdr3_length: 13
clone_size: NA
v_call: TRBV7-9
cdr3_aa: CASSGQEPQPQHF
cdr3_nt: TGTGCCAGCAGCGGACAGGAGCCTCAGCCCCAGCATTTT

d_call: NA
j_call: TRBJ2-5
cdr3_length: 11
clone_size: NA
v_call: TRBV29-1
cdr3_aa: CSVKQGETQYF
cdr3_nt: TGCAGCGTTAAACAGGGAGAGACCCAGTACTTC

d_call: TRBD2
j_call: TRBJ2-1
cdr3_length: 19
clone_size: once
v_call: TRBV6-5
cdr3_aa: CASSYSATLADTGRGEQFF
cdr3_nt: TGTGCTAGCAGTTACTCGGCCACCCTAGCGGATACCGGTAGGGGTGAGCAGTTCTTC

d_call: NA
j_call: TRBJ2-5
cdr3_length: 15
clone_size: NA
v_call: TRBV24-1
cdr3_aa: CATSRAGGSEGTQYF
cdr3_nt: TGTGCCACCAGTAGGGCCGGCGGTTCTGAGGGGACCCAGTACTTC

d_call: NA
j_call: TRBJ2-7
cdr3_length: 15
clone_size: NA
v_call: TRBV20-1
cdr3_aa: CSASAGYSSYNEQYF
cdr3_nt: TGCAGTGCGTCGGCAGGGTATAGCTCCTACAATGAGCAGTACTTC